The sequence of this T cell receptor (beta chain) was determined in a study of T cells in Graves' hyperthyroidism and ophthalmopathy. In its sample, this clonotype was seen many times. This CDR3 contains 15 residues. Trimming removed 1 base at V and 2 bases at J, with 13 bases between. The germline CDR1 and CDR2 sequences are DFQATT and SNEGSKA (reference sequence). Every diagnosis used clinical symptoms, serum thyroxine and TRAb, thyroid ultrasound and orbital computed tomography. RNA transcripts yielded amplified TCR beta CDR3 regions. The study used the HTBI primer set for a first-round RT-PCR of the TCR CDR3. TCRdb called the multiplex PCR reads again in MiXCR, with one record for every CDR3 protein. The sample yields 250,000 to 300,000 distinct CDR3 sequences, roughly 19% seen once.

The sequenced sample was blood. The chain is built from TRBV20-1 and TRBJ2-3, with a tentative D call TRBD2 (6 bases). This TCR was sampled from a man in his fifties or sixties with Graves' ophthalmopathy. The CDR3 nucleotides read TGCAGTGCTAGAGGACTGGAGGGGAACACAGATACGCAGTATTTT. Translation: CSARGLEGNTDTQYF.